This T cell receptor (beta chain) was documented in a study of cytomegalovirus exposure and HLA in healthy donors. The PCR had 60 Vbeta and 13 Jbeta primers. Sequenced by immunoSEQ multiplex PCR; TCRdb stores in-frame clones only, minus some. This table has about 140,000 clones, around 82% appearing once. Source material: PBMCs. The receptor was isolated from a middle-aged man in good health and CMV-seronegative.

CDR3 sequence: CASSWSRGRETQYF. The CDR3 region has the DNA TGCGCCAGCAGCTGGTCCAGGGGGCGTGAGACCCAGTACTTC. V and J are TRBV5-1 and TRBJ2-5, with TRBD1 identical over 8 bases. Trimming took 3 bases from V and 5 from J; bases not matched to a gene: 6. Looked up from germline, CDR1 is SGHRS and CDR2 is YFSETQ. The length of the CDR3 is 14 residues.